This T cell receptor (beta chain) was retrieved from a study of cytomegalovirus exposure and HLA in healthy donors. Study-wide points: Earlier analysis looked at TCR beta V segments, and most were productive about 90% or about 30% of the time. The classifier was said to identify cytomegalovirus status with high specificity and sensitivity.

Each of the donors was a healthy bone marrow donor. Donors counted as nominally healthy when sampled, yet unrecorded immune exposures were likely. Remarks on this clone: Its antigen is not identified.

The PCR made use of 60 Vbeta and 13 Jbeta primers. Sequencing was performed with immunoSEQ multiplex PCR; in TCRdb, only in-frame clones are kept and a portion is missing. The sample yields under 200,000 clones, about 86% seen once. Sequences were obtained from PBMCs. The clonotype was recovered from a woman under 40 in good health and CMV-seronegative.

The CDR3: CASSRTLASSYNEQFF. The CDR3 DNA sequence: TGCGCCAGCAGCCGTACTCTAGCGTCCTCCTACAATGAGCAGTTCTTC. This chain joins TRBV4-1 and TRBJ2-1, with D perhaps matching TRBD2 (6 bases). This CDR3 is 16 amino acids long. Trimming took 4 bases from V and 0 from J, leaving 13 bases between them. Looked up from germline, CDR1 is MGHRA and CDR2 is YSYEKL.